These 27 T cell receptor beta chains came from one sample sequenced in a study of CD8+CD57+ T cells in acquired aplastic anemia. Both TCR beta VDJ combination and CDR3 sequence profiling were carried out. Genomic DNA was the template for this profiling. TCRdb redid the calling of the reads with MiXCR, one entry per CDR3 protein. This table holds about 160,000 distinct CDR3 sequences, around 50% found once. All patients picked for sequencing had shown, by flow cytometry, an expansion of CD8+CD57+ cells. Sequencing input: sorted CD4+, CD8+, or CD8+CD57+ T cells (not recorded which) from PBMCs. The source of these receptors is a human donor with aplastic anemia.

The chain couples TRBV19 to TRBJ1-2; maybe TRBD1 (5 bases). Germline V CDR1 and CDR2: LNHDA, SQIVND (reference sequence). The V end was cut by 5 bases, the J end by 4 bases, with 14 bases between. The CDR3 covers 14 residues. The CDR3 is CASSVTTEIYGYTF. CDR3 DNA sequence: TGTGCCAGTAGTGTGACGACAGAGATCTATGGCTACACCTTC.

The chain has TRBV2 and TRBJ2-7; TRBD2 is a possible D gene (7 bases). This CDR3 has 14 amino acids. Trimming stripped 8 bases from V and 0 bases from J, with 14 bases between. CDR1 SNHLY and CDR2 FYNNEI come from the germline V gene. This chain's CDR3 is CASSRGRGSYEQYF. In nucleotides, the CDR3 is TGTGCCAGCTCGAGGGGGAGGGGCTCCTACGAGCAGTACTTC.

The gene calls are TRBV29-1 and TRBJ1-5; D is unresolved. The germline CDR1 and CDR2 sequences are SQVTM and ANQGSEA. Trimming shortened V by 3 bases and J by 1 base, and 7 bases separated the two germline ends. This CDR3 comprises 13 residues. The CDR3 sequence: CSVEVDSNQPQHF. CDR3 DNA sequence: TGCAGCGTTGAGGTGGACAGCAATCAGCCCCAGCATTTT. The full variable domain, with the rest looked up from reference TRBV29-1 and TRBJ1-5, is SAVISQKPSRDICQRGTSLTIQCQVDSQVTMMFWYRQQPGQSLTLIATANQGSEATYESGFVIDKFPISRPNLTFSTLTVSNMSPEDSSIYLCSVEVDSNQPQHFGDGTRLSIL.

This clonotype showed up many times. The rearrangement uses TRBV5-1 and TRBJ2-3, with a weak D call TRBD2 (5 bases). CDR3 length equals 16 residues. Trimming shortened V by 0 bases and J by 4 bases, and 15 bases separated the two germline ends. From germline, CDR1 is SGHRS and CDR2 YFSETQ. CDR3 DNA: TGCGCCAGCAGCTTGGCCATTTTGGAGGCCTCAGATACGCAGTATTTT. Amino acid sequence: CASSLAILEASDTQYF.

This clonotype was counted ten times or more. The V gene is TRBV7-3, the J gene TRBJ1-5; no clear D gene. Germline lookup yields CDR1 SGHTA and CDR2 FQGTGA. The CDR3 has 13 residues. Trimming cost V 0 bases and J 4 bases, with 4 bases left between them. CDR3 region: CASSLTGNQPQHF. The CDR3 DNA follows: TGTGCCAGCAGCTTAACGGGTAATCAGCCCCAGCATTTT. Complete variable domain (other parts from reference TRBV7-3 and TRBJ1-5): GAGVSQTPSNKVTEKGKYVELRCDPISGHTALYWYRQSLGQGPEFLIYFQGTGAADDSGLPNDRFFAVRPEGSVSTLKIQRTERGDSAVYLCASSLTGNQPQHFGDGTRLSIL.

To note about this clonotype: A read error may be the cause here, since a much bigger clone is one base away. The chain carries TRBV7-3 and TRBJ1-4; maybe TRBD1 (5 bases). Trimming stripped 6 bases from V and 3 bases from J, with 8 bases between. This CDR3 is built from 13 residues. Per the germline V gene, CDR1 is SGHTA and CDR2 is FQGTGA. The CDR3 nucleotides read TGTGCCAGCAGTACGGGACCTAATGAAAAACTGTTTTTT. Its translation: CASSTGPNEKLFF.

In this sample, this clonotype turned up many times. This could be a read error, since a much larger clone is one nucleotide away. CDR3 DNA: TGTGCCAGTAGTATAGACTGGGACACTGAAGCTTTCTTT. Encoded protein: CASSIDWDTEAFF. The chain uses TRBV19 and TRBJ1-1, with D hard to call. Trimming removed 0 bases at V and 3 bases at J, with 5 bases between. This CDR3 is built from 13 residues. Per germline, CDR1 LNHDA and CDR2 SQIVND (reference sequence).

The rearrangement links TRBV6-4 to TRBJ2-2; D is unclear. V shed 6 bases and J shed 0 bases, with 11 bases lying between them. This CDR3 is 15 amino acids long. The germline CDR1 and CDR2 sequences are MRHNA and SNTAGT. DNA of the CDR3: TGTGCCAGCAGCGAAGACCCGGCGAACACCGGGGAGCTGTTTTTT. This encodes CASSEDPANTGELFF.

Only a few counts were recorded for this clonotype. This chain uses TRBV3-1 with TRBJ2-1, with D hard to call. There are 14 residues in the CDR3. From germline, CDR1 is LGHDT and CDR2 YNNKEL (reference sequence). The ends were cut back, 2 bases at V and 4 bases at J, with 9 bases in the middle. The CDR3 DNA sequence: TGTGCCAGCAGCCAATTAAAGGAATACAATGAGCAGTTCTTC. Its translation: CASSQLKEYNEQFF.

Regarding this clonotype: At one end, the junction sequence differs from germline, possibly due to a read error. The chain employs TRBV10-3 and TRBJ2-1; possibly TRBD1 or TRBD2 for D (6 bases each). CDR3 length: 17 residues. Germline CDR1 and CDR2: ENHRY and SYGVKD. The CDR3: CASSEERSSIGGDEQFF. CDR3 DNA: TGTGCCAGCAGTGAGGAACGCTCTTCGATCGGGGGCGATGAGCAGTTCTTC.

This clonotype was recorded many times. CDR3 protein: CASSEFTGPDTQYF. CDR3 in DNA: TGTGCCAGCAGTGAATTTACAGGGCCGGATACGCAGTATTTT. This rearrangement joins TRBV6-1 to TRBJ2-3; TRBD1 is a possible D gene (6 bases). Germline assignment: CDR1 MNHNS and CDR2 SASEGT. Trimming removed 2 bases from V and 6 bases from J, with 12 bases in between. This CDR3 is 14 amino acids long.

This clonotype appeared many times. The chain is built from TRBV6-1 and TRBJ1-5; 7 bases align to TRBD1. The CDR3 is made up of 15 amino acids. V was pared by 5 bases and J by 0 bases, with 4 bases of the junction left unmatched. Germline CDR1 is MNHNS and CDR2 is SASEGT. The CDR3 here is CASSSTGISNQPQHF. The CDR3 region has the DNA TGTGCCAGCAGTTCGACAGGGATTAGCAATCAGCCCCAGCATTTT.

The chain combines TRBV15 with TRBJ1-1, with 9 positions matching TRBD1. This CDR3 is 16 amino acids long. The V segment lost 5 bases and the J segment 6 bases; nucleotides outside the gene matches: 13. Germline values: CDR1 LNHNV, CDR2 YYDKDF (reference sequence). CDR3 in amino acids: CATSRTGQGRSAEAFF. CDR3 nucleotide sequence: TGTGCCACCAGCCGAACGGGACAGGGACGGAGCGCTGAAGCTTTCTTT. Variable domain in full (rest from reference TRBV15 and TRBJ1-1): DAMVIQNPRYQVTQFGKPVTLSCSQTLNHNVMYWYQQKSSQAPKLLFHYYDKDFNNEADTPDNFQSRRPNTSFCFLDIRSPGLGDTAMYLCATSRTGQGRSAEAFFGQGTRLTVV.

The CDR3 loop is CASSPGTYYGYTF. CDR3 DNA sequence: TGTGCCAGCAGCCCCGGGACGTACTATGGCTACACCTTC. This chain joins TRBV7-2 and TRBJ1-2, with a weak D call TRBD1 (5 bases). The CDR3 is 13 amino acids. Germline V CDR1 and CDR2: SGHTA, FQGNSA. Trimming stripped 5 bases from V and 3 bases from J, with 10 bases between.

This clonotype appeared many times. The rearrangement joins TRBV10-1 to TRBJ2-3; the D gene is possibly TRBD2 (6 bases). Trimming stripped 4 bases from V and 9 bases from J, with 20 bases between. The CDR3 length is 15 residues. Germline V gene data show CDR1 as WNHNN and CDR2 as SYGVQD (reference sequence). DNA of the CDR3: TGCGCCAGCAGTGCTGGGGGACTCATCTGGAGAACGCAGTATTTT. Translating gives CASSAGGLIWRTQYF.

This chain joins TRBV20-1 and TRBJ2-3; 8 nucleotides agree with TRBD2. The CDR3 has 13 amino acids. V lost 3 bases and J lost 2; bases outside the gene matches: 1. Per the germline V gene, CDR1 is DFQATT and CDR2 is SNEGSKA (reference sequence). For the CDR3, the DNA is TGCAGTGCTAGCGGGGGGGCCACAGATACGCAGTATTTT. Amino acid sequence: CSASGGATDTQYF.

Ten or more counts support this clonotype. The chain carries TRBV6-2 or TRBV6-3 and TRBJ1-1; the match to TRBD1 covers 7 bases. This CDR3 region has 17 residues. V lost 2 bases to trimming and J lost 0 bases; unmatched junction nucleotides: 9. Germline V gene data show CDR1 as MNHEY and CDR2 as SVGEGT. CDR3 region: CASSYLRGQIMNTEAFF. In DNA form, the CDR3 reads TGTGCCAGCAGTTACCTTAGGGGACAGATCATGAACACTGAAGCTTTCTTT.

A remark on this clonotype: The junction shows a germline mismatch at one end, possibly a read error. The V gene is TRBV6-5, the J gene TRBJ2-7; 9 bases line up with TRBD2. The CDR3 is 15 amino acids. Germline CDR1 MNHEY, CDR2 SVGAGI. This CDR3 reads CAGSYEVSGSGEQYF. The CDR3 bases are TGTGCCGGCAGTTACGAGGTTAGCGGGAGTGGCGAGCAGTACTTC.

This clonotype has ten or more counts. The V and J genes are TRBV10-3 and TRBJ2-7, with D possibly called TRBD1 or TRBD2 (5 bases each). This CDR3 is built from 13 residues. V was trimmed by 6 bases and J by 2 bases, leaving 11 bases between them. Germline values: CDR1 ENHRY, CDR2 SYGVKD. The DNA for the CDR3 is TGTGCCATCAGAGGGACCCAGACCTACGAGCAGTACTTC. Amino acid sequence: CAIRGTQTYEQYF.

This clonotype was observed many times. The chain combines TRBV10-2 with TRBJ2-2, with unresolved D. Trimming stripped 8 bases from V and 1 base from J, with 11 bases between. The CDR3 is 14 residues long. CDR1 is WSHSY and CDR2 is SAAADI in the germline V gene. The CDR3 loop reads CASQMTVNTGELFF. As DNA, the CDR3 is TGCGCCAGCCAGATGACGGTGAACACCGGGGAGCTGTTTTTT.

The sample holds many counts of this clonotype. V and J are TRBV5-1 and TRBJ2-3; 11 bases agree with TRBD2. Germline assignment: CDR1 SGHRS and CDR2 YFSETQ. The CDR3 has 17 residues. Trimming took 1 base from V and 1 from J; bases not matched to a gene: 5. As DNA, the CDR3 is TGCGCCAGCAGCTTGACCTTAGCGGGAGGGCGCACAGATACGCAGTATTTT. Translated, it gives CASSLTLAGGRTDTQYF.

Worth noting for this clonotype: This may be a read error, as it is one base from a much larger clone. The V gene is TRBV30, the J gene TRBJ1-3; D possibly corresponds to TRBD1 (5 bases). Germline-derived CDR1 and CDR2 are GTSNPN and SVGIG (reference sequence). This CDR3 has 13 residues. The CDR3 nucleotides are TGTGCCTGGAGTGGACAGAATGGAGACACCATATATTTT. It is translated as CAWSGQNGDTIYF.

Only a few counts were recorded for this clonotype. The chain is built from TRBV7-2 and TRBJ1-1; D remains ambiguous. Germline values: CDR1 SGHTA, CDR2 FQGNSA. The CDR3 spans 14 residues. V gave up 5 bases and J gave up 1 base, with 11 bases separating them. The CDR3 DNA reads TGTGCCAGCAGCCCCCCCCACAAGAACACTGAAGCTTTCTTT. This encodes CASSPPHKNTEAFF.

In its sample, this clonotype was seen a few times. The chain couples TRBV7-8 to TRBJ1-6, with 11 bases identical to TRBD1. The CDR3 totals 17 residues. Germline-derived CDR1 and CDR2 are SGHVS and FQNEAQ. J gave up 9 bases and V 5 bases, and 12 bases lay outside the gene matches. The CDR3, as DNA: TGTGCCAGCAGCCCCAAACCCCCGGGACAGGGGGGTTCACCCCTCCACTTT. Translating gives CASSPKPPGQGGSPLHF.

J is TRBJ2-1 and V is TRBV2; 9 bases fit TRBD2. Germline V gene sequence: CDR1 SNHLY, CDR2 FYNNEI. The CDR3 length is 12 residues. V was pared by 6 bases and J by 9 bases, with 3 bases of the junction left unmatched. The CDR3 loop reads CASRREGGEQFF. CDR3 sequence (DNA): TGTGCCAGCAGGCGGGAGGGGGGTGAGCAGTTCTTC.

The chain links TRBV12-5 to TRBJ2-1; TRBD2 matches 11 bases. The V gene's germline CDR1 is LGHNT and CDR2 FRNRAP. J lost 1 base, V lost 2 bases, and 13 bases had no gene match. The CDR3 is 20 residues long. The CDR3 DNA follows: TGTGCTAGTGGTTTGCCCCCCCTGGGGACTAGCGGACAATCCTACAATGAGCAGTTCTTC. Encoded protein: CASGLPPLGTSGQSYNEQFF.

This clonotype was seen at least ten times. The chain links TRBV27 to TRBJ2-7, with D possibly matching TRBD1 (5 bases). Germline CDR1 reads MNHEY; CDR2 reads SMNVEV (reference sequence). V was shortened by 4 bases and J by 6 bases, with 7 bases between the two germline ends. The CDR3 runs to 11 residues. This CDR3 reads CASSYRGEQYF. The CDR3 coding sequence is TGTGCCAGCAGTTATAGGGGCGAGCAGTACTTC.